This T cell receptor beta chain was profiled in a study of cytomegalovirus exposure and HLA in healthy donors. The CDR3 runs 15 residues. Germline-derived CDR1 and CDR2 are LNHDA and SQIVND (reference sequence). Trimming left V 0 bases short and J 1 base short, with 9 bases between. Concerning this clone itself: Antigen specificity is unknown.

The study, taken as a whole, reports: Confirmation was obtained in vitro that a few CMV-associated chains are specific for CMV antigens.

Primers: 60 Vbeta forward and 13 Jbeta reverse. Only in-frame clones appear in the TCRdb table, and some are missing; sequencing was by immunoSEQ multiplex PCR. Seen here are 90,000 to 150,000 clones, about 81% observed once, and the top ten hold about 1.8%. J is TRBJ1-2 and V is TRBV19; possibly TRBD1 for D (6 bases). This TCR was sampled from a man aged 35 to 55 in good health and CMV-seronegative. Input material: PBMCs. CDR3 coding DNA: TGTGCCAGTAGTATAGAGGACAGCTATAACTATGGCTACACCTTC. Its translation is CASSIEDSYNYGYTF. Complete variable domain (other parts from reference TRBV19 and TRBJ1-2): DGGITQSPKYLFRKEGQNVTLSCEQNLNHDAMYWYRQDPGQGLRLIYYSQIVNDFQKGDIAEGYSVSREKKESFPLTVTSAQKNPTAFYLCASSIEDSYNYGYTFGSGTRLTVV.